The 10 T cell receptor beta chains given below trace back to one sample, sequenced in a study of cytomegalovirus exposure and HLA in healthy donors (dated by TCRdb to between 2016 and 2019). The method behind the library was the immunoSEQ multiplex PCR assay. The multiplex PCR relied on a mix of 60 forward primers for TCR Vbeta segments and 13 reverse primers for TCR Jbeta segments. Sourced from immuneACCESS, this table was stored by TCRdb with only in-frame sequences that have V and J called. A share of the clones is absent; for the studies checked, an unresolved V gene accounts for under half, and the remainder has no known explanation. Counted in this sample were more than 200,000 clones; about 80% of them appeared once. The ten largest make up 15% of the sample. Sequencing used PBMCs. The receptors originated from a man in his forties or fifties in good health and CMV-seronegative.

The chain uses TRBV6-6 and TRBJ1-2; unclear D gene. CDR1 is MNHNY, CDR2 SVGAGI, per germline (reference sequence). V was pared by 7 bases and J by 2 bases, with 14 bases between. CDR3 length: 14 amino acids. Here the CDR3 DNA reads TGTGCCAGCACCCAAGAGGGCCGGAACTATGGCTACACCTTC. This encodes CASTQEGRNYGYTF.

In its sample, this clone was seen once. The chain carries TRBV5-1 and TRBJ1-2; TRBD1 matches at 8 bases. Trimming cost V 4 bases and J 8 bases; bases outside gene matches: 13. The V gene's germline CDR1 is SGHRS and CDR2 YFSETQ. There are 15 residues in the CDR3. CDR3 nucleotides: TGCGCCAGCAGCAATTCAGGACAGGGCCCGTGGGGCTACACCTTC. This gives the protein CASSNSGQGPWGYTF.

The chain has TRBV7-9 and TRBJ1-3; 8 positions match TRBD1. The CDR3 has 16 residues. The ends lost 5 bases at V and 2 bases at J; junction bases unmatched: 8. Germline lookup yields CDR1 SEHNR and CDR2 FQNEAQ (reference sequence). The CDR3 DNA reads TGTGCCAGCAGCCCCGCCACGACAGGGGCTGGAAACACCATATATTTT. As protein: CASSPATTGAGNTIYF.

The chain couples TRBV5-6 to TRBJ1-2; D not certain. Trimming cost V 2 bases and J 8 bases, with 16 bases left between them. Germline loops: CDR1 SGHDT, CDR2 YYEEEE. The CDR3 length is 14 residues. The CDR3 loop reads CASSFPGPTTGYTF. CDR3 in DNA: TGTGCCAGCAGCTTTCCGGGCCCGACTACCGGCTACACCTTC.

This chain uses TRBV18 with TRBJ1-1; D may be TRBD1 (6 bases). The CDR3 contains 14 residues. Germline loops: CDR1 KGHSH, CDR2 LQKENI. V was clipped by 2 bases and J by 2 bases, with 9 bases between them. The CDR3 loop is CASSPGRGNTEAFF. DNA for the CDR3: TGTGCCAGCTCACCAGGCAGGGGAAACACTGAAGCTTTCTTT.

In this sample, this clone turned up a few times. The chain is built from TRBV7-2 and TRBJ1-6; TRBD1 is a possible D gene (5 bases). The CDR3 consists of 14 residues. From germline, CDR1 is SGHTA and CDR2 FQGNSA. V dropped 2 bases and J dropped 10 bases, with 12 bases sitting between them. CDR3 in amino acids: CASSLRRAESPLHF. Here the CDR3 DNA reads TGTGCCAGCAGCTTACGCAGGGCTGAGTCACCCCTCCACTTT. Based on the CDR3 plus reference TRBV7-2 and TRBJ1-6, the full variable domain is GAGVSQSPSNKVTEKGKDVELRCDPISGHTALYWYRQSLGQGLEFLIYFQGNSAPDKSGLPSDRFSAERTGGSVSTLTIQRTQQEDSAVYLCASSLRRAESPLHFGNGTRLTVT.

This clone was recorded a few times. This chain uses TRBV1 with TRBJ2-2; TRBD2, the table's D call, lacks a check against the DNA. TRBV1 is described as a pseudogene. The CDR3 is 14 amino acids. The CDR3: CTSRPVLGTGELFF. DNA for the CDR3: TGCACCAGCAGGCCCGTACTAGGCACCGGGGAGCTGTTTTTT.

The chain recombines TRBV7-3 with TRBJ2-7, with D maybe TRBD1 (5 bases). The CDR3 extends over 14 amino acids. Germline CDR1 SGHTA, CDR2 FQGTGA. V lost 3 bases and J lost 3, with 12 bases in between. CDR3 nucleotides: TGTGCCAGCAGCTTGGCAGGGTCGGGCTACGAGCAGTACTTC. Protein product: CASSLAGSGYEQYF.

This clone was counted a few times. The V call is TRBV19, the J call TRBJ1-1; 9 bases are a match to TRBD1. The germline V gene has CDR1 LNHDA and CDR2 SQIVND (reference sequence). CDR3 length equals 17 residues. Trimming took 3 bases from V and 0 from J; bases not matched to a gene: 8. The CDR3 nucleotides are TGTGCCAGTAGTATCCGGGACAGGGCCTATATGAACACTGAAGCTTTCTTT. Its translation is CASSIRDRAYMNTEAFF.

This clone was recorded only once. This sequence joins TRBV19 and TRBJ1-1; D possibly corresponds to TRBD1 (6 bases). The CDR3 has 12 residues. The ends were cut back, 3 bases at V and 8 bases at J, with 10 bases in the middle. Germline V CDR1 and CDR2: LNHDA, SQIVND (reference sequence). CDR3 sequence reads: CASSMRGSEAFF. As DNA, the CDR3 is TGTGCCAGTAGTATGAGGGGGTCAGAAGCTTTCTTT.